The 5 T cell receptor beta chains presented below share a single source sample, sequenced in a study of Ad26.COV2.S vaccination and SARS-CoV-2 variants (dated by TCRdb to the early 2020s). Library construction relied on the immunoSEQ multiplex PCR assay. What TCRdb holds here is the immuneACCESS table cut down to in-frame rearrangements. Part of the clones is not present; checked against another copy, under half of the missing clones reflect an unresolved V gene, and the others are unexplained. Here the sample has 85,000 to 95,000 clones; around 82% occur a single time. 16% of the sample lies in the top ten. The sample's time point label, decoded: individuals recovered from natural SARS-CoV-2 infection. Sequenced here: peripheral blood, sampled after recovery from COVID-19. These receptors all stem from a human donor who had recovered from COVID-19.

The J gene is TRBJ2-6, the V gene TRBV29-1; D is unresolved. The germline V gene has CDR1 SQVTM and CDR2 ANQGSEA. V was cut by 6 bases and J by 2 bases, with 8 bases left in between. CDR3 length: 13 amino acids. In nucleotides, the CDR3 is TGCAGCGTCAAACGGGCTGGGGCCAACGTCCTGACTTTC. Translated, it gives CSVKRAGANVLTF.

The V and J genes are TRBV19 and TRBJ2-7; TRBD2 aligns across 12 bases. Germline CDR1 and CDR2: LNHDA and SQIVND (reference sequence). CDR3 size: 17 residues. With V trimmed by 5 bases and J by 6 bases, 14 bases remained unmatched. The CDR3 sequence is CASSFFGLAGSKVEQYF. For the CDR3, the DNA is TGTGCCAGTAGTTTCTTTGGACTAGCGGGGTCCAAGGTCGAGCAGTACTTC.

The rearrangement links TRBV7-9 to TRBJ2-7; tentative D call: TRBD2 (6 bases). CDR1 SEHNR and CDR2 FQNEAQ come from the germline V gene (reference sequence). The V end lost 0 bases, the J end lost 3 bases, and 9 bases lay between the germline ends. CDR3 length: 14 residues. The CDR3 loop is CASSLAGAGYEQYF. CDR3 coding DNA: TGTGCCAGCAGCTTAGCGGGAGCGGGCTACGAGCAGTACTTC.

The V call is TRBV6-5, the J call TRBJ2-7; the match to TRBD2 covers 9 bases. Germline CDR1 MNHEY, CDR2 SVGAGI. V shed 2 bases and J 2 bases; nucleotides not matched to a gene: 1. CDR3 length: 14 amino acids. The CDR3 region has the DNA TGTGCCAGCAGTTACGAGCGGGGGGCCTACGAGCAGTACTTC. Protein sequence: CASSYERGAYEQYF.

J is TRBJ2-5 and V is TRBV6-2 or TRBV6-3; D is ambiguous. The V gene lost 5 bases and the J gene lost 4 bases, with 5 bases spanning the gap. The CDR3 loop spans 11 amino acids. Germline loops: CDR1 MNHEY, CDR2 SVGEGT. The CDR3 nucleotides are TGTGCCAGCAGTCGTTCAGAGACCCAGTACTTC. This translates into CASSRSETQYF.